The rows below give T cell receptor beta chains drawn from one sample of a study of radiotherapy plus CTLA-4 blockade in lung cancer. Sequencing used immunoSEQ multiplex PCR; TCRdb keeps in-frame clones, though not all of them. The repertoire holds about 73,000 clones, around 87% seen once, with roughly two fifths in the top ten. The specimen comprised peripheral blood, sampled from a patient treated with radiotherapy plus ipilimumab. The receptor source for this set is a human donor with non-small cell lung cancer that progressed on radiotherapy plus ipilimumab. Each CDR3 is given with its conserved first and last residue. The order of the fields is CDR3 length, V gene, CDR3 protein.

length: 14; V: TRBV19; CDR3: CASSIAFLNTEAFF
length: 15; V: TRBV27; CDR3: CASSFRQGANSPLHF
length: 14; V: TRBV27; CDR3: CASSHRVWAGELFF
length: 12; V: TRBV30; CDR3: CAWLGPSGEQYF
length: 15; V: TRBV19; CDR3: CASNLSGQGPYGYTF
length: 16; V: TRBV5-5; CDR3: CASSSQTSGSGDTQYF
length: 13; V: TRBV7-6; CDR3: CASSRAESYTQYF
length: 21; V: TRBV4-1; CDR3: CASSQGFLFGGASLMNTEAFF
length: 14; V: TRBV6-1; CDR3: CASRETSGSSEQYF
length: 16; V: TRBV27; CDR3: CASSSPRTGGIEELFF